The clone carrying this T cell receptor beta chain was detected only a few times. The antigen remains unidentified. These data are taken from a study of cytomegalovirus exposure and HLA in healthy donors. The overall study: Approximately 190 million T cells yielded 120 million or so unique TCR beta sequences, as an earlier analysis found. Points from the study as a whole: Most TCR sequences were uncommon, yet certain public TCRs appeared in many donors. After further analysis at a later stage, some 15,000 TCR beta sequences were associated with HLA alleles at 0.05 false discovery rate.

J lost 0 bases, V lost 8 bases, and 8 bases had no gene match. This CDR3 is built from 15 residues. Germline V gene data show CDR1 as MNHEY and CDR2 as SMNVEV (reference sequence). Primers for the PCR totalled 60 Vbeta and 13 Jbeta. The protocol was immunoSEQ multiplex PCR, while the TCRdb copy is restricted to in-frame clones and leaves out a portion. The profile shows about 190,000 clones, around 67% of them singletons. The sequencing input was PBMCs. The chain links TRBV27 to TRBJ1-2; 8 nucleotides line up with TRBD1. The TCR originated in a woman aged 25 to 39 in good health and CMV-seropositive. The CDR3 here is CASHSQGGSNYGYTF. The CDR3 DNA reads as TGTGCCAGCCATTCACAGGGGGGTTCTAACTATGGCTACACCTTC.